These T cell receptor beta chains were read from a single sample in a study of T-cell reconstitution after alpha-beta-depleted transplantation in children. From the PCR reads, TCRdb called clonotypes with MiXCR, one entry per CDR3 protein. The sample has approximately 640,000 distinct CDR3 sequences, roughly 17% seen once. The sample consisted of PBMCs from the stem cell graft donor, taken from the stem cell graft. The receptors shown here come from a human donor who donated a stem cell graft to a child with acute myeloid leukemia. Both conserved end residues are part of each CDR3. The order of the fields is V gene, D gene, clone size, J gene, CDR3 protein, CDR3 DNA. D genes are given only for firm matches. Some rows mark clone size as missing; the rest say once, few, many or name a class of expanded clone.

>TRBV29-1|TRBD1|few|TRBJ2-1
CSTLDRESNEQFF
TGCAGCACTCTCGACAGGGAGTCCAATGAGCAGTTCTTC
>TRBV24-1|NA|few|TRBJ2-7
CATSDSLRAQASYEQYF
TGTGCCACCAGTGATTCTTTAAGGGCACAGGCCTCCTACGAGCAGTACTTC
>TRBV29-1|TRBD1|many|TRBJ2-1
CSVMPTGANEQFF
TGCAGCGTGATGCCTACAGGGGCGAATGAGCAGTTCTTC
>TRBV6-5|TRBD1|many|TRBJ1-1
CASSYDRGMNTEAFF
TGTGCCAGCAGTTACGACAGGGGGATGAACACTGAAGCTTTCTTT
>TRBV10-3|TRBD1|NA|TRBJ2-1
CAISVWDRDYNEQFF
TGTGCCATCAGTGTATGGGACAGGGACTACAATGAGCAGTTCTTC
>TRBV5-1|TRBD2|NA|TRBJ2-3
CASNPSGGSTDTQYF
TGCGCCAGCAATCCTAGCGGGGGTAGCACAGATACGCAGTATTTT
>TRBV7-9|NA|NA|TRBJ2-1
CASKVKHVDEQFF
TGTGCCAGCAAGGTTAAACACGTCGATGAGCAGTTCTTC
>TRBV6-2/TRBV6-3|NA|NA|TRBJ1-6
CASSGRPSNSPLHF
TGTGCCAGCAGTGGTCGGCCCAGTAATTCACCCCTCCACTTT
>TRBV20-1|NA|many|TRBJ2-5
CSARRDAETQYF
TGCAGTGCTAGACGGGACGCGGAGACCCAGTACTTC
>TRBV15|NA|few|TRBJ2-5
CATSTDRQETQYF
TGTGCCACCAGCACCGACAGGCAAGAGACCCAGTACTTC